This T cell receptor beta chain was obtained from a study of blood T cell repertoires in COVID-19. Study overall: T cells, B-cell-depleted T cells, or PBMCs provided the cDNA or gDNA that served as material.

The assay was immunoSEQ multiplex PCR, and TCRdb's table has in-frame clones only and misses some. The table lists hundreds of thousands of clones, roughly nine tenths of them singletons. Trimming removed 2 bases at V and 0 bases at J, with 17 bases between. The V gene's germline CDR1 is SGHVS and CDR2 FNYEAQ. The CDR3 runs to 17 residues. Sequences were obtained from peripheral blood. The chain has TRBV7-6 and TRBJ2-7; maybe TRBD2 (6 bases). This receptor was obtained from a man aged 18 to 35 with COVID-19, enrolled during active disease. This chain's CDR3 is CASSLPRAGGGSYEQYF. The CDR3 bases are TGTGCCAGCAGCTTACCACGGGCCGGGGGAGGCTCCTACGAGCAGTACTTC.